This T cell receptor beta chain was retrieved from a study of blood T cells in healthy people across ages. Study-level findings and limits: Long-lived and aged donors differed, with more naive CD4+ cells and higher diversity in the long-lived.

Donors gave 8 to 10 milliliters of peripheral blood apiece. V lost 3 bases to trimming and J lost 1 base; unmatched junction nucleotides: 16. Germline V gene sequence: CDR1 SGDLS, CDR2 YYNGEE. There are 20 residues in the CDR3. The use of a sample-barcoded 5' primer and a J-beta primer mix characterized a second PCR of roughly 7 to 11 cycles. Each cDNA molecule was tagged by a template-switch adaptor that had 12 random nucleotides. From the 5' RACE reads, TCRdb called clonotypes with MiXCR, one entry per CDR3 protein. This sample yields fewer than 2,000,000 distinct CDR3 sequences, of which roughly 43% are seen a single time; around 23% belongs to the top ten. This clonotype showed up many times. Antigen: not known.

V usage is TRBV9 and J usage is TRBJ2-1; 10 bases map to TRBD1. This clonotype was obtained from a human donor in good health. The sample was blood. CDR3 sequence reads: CASSDPSDRGNIVSYNEQFF. The CDR3 DNA reads TGTGCCAGCAGCGACCCCTCGGACAGGGGGAATATAGTGTCCTACAATGAGCAGTTCTTC.